A single sample is the source of the 8 T cell receptor beta chains below, sequenced in a study of T cell responses to AZD1222 COVID-19 vaccine. TCRdb's copy holds only in-frame clones and misses some; the assay was immunoSEQ multiplex PCR. This table has approximately 150,000 clones, around 90% appearing once. Material: peripheral blood, obtained on day 0 of AZD1222 vaccination. These receptors all stem from an adult in good health.

This clone appeared a few times. The chain uses TRBV30 and TRBJ2-7; D is unclear. CDR1 and CDR2 from the germline V gene are GTSNPN and SVGIG (reference sequence). The CDR3 covers 15 residues. The V gene lost 0 bases and the J gene lost 6 bases, with 18 bases spanning the gap. The CDR3 loop is CAWSVSANKPSEQYF. CDR3 DNA sequence: TGTGCCTGGAGTGTATCTGCCAACAAGCCCTCCGAGCAGTACTTC.

The V and J genes are TRBV9 and TRBJ1-3, with a tentative D call TRBD1 (6 bases). Trimming shortened V by 0 bases and J by 0 bases, and 16 bases separated the two germline ends. This CDR3 comprises 18 residues. Germline V gene data show CDR1 as SGDLS and CDR2 as YYNGEE. The CDR3 sequence: CASSVAGGADHSGNTIYF. The CDR3 region has the DNA TGTGCCAGCAGCGTAGCTGGGGGGGCAGACCACTCTGGAAACACCATATATTTT.

The gene calls are TRBV4-1 and TRBJ2-2; possibly TRBD1 for D (5 bases). The germline V gene has CDR1 MGHRA and CDR2 YSYEKL. The CDR3 contains 15 residues. V was trimmed by 2 bases and J by 0 bases, leaving 7 bases between them. The CDR3 region has the DNA TGCGCCAGCAGCCAAAGGGGAACGAACACCGGGGAGCTGTTTTTT. As protein: CASSQRGTNTGELFF.

V usage is TRBV7-3 and J usage is TRBJ2-5; 7 bases line up with TRBD2. The V gene's germline CDR1 is SGHTA and CDR2 FQGTGA. With V trimmed by 2 bases and J by 2 bases, 5 bases remained unmatched. This CDR3 has 15 residues. The CDR3 nucleotides are TGTGCCAGCAGCTTAGGGTCTAGCGGACAAGAGACCCAGTACTTC. Translated, it gives CASSLGSSGQETQYF.

This rearrangement joins TRBV28 to TRBJ2-7, with TRBD2 identical over 9 bases. The CDR3 is 14 residues long. CDR1 MDHEN and CDR2 SYDVKM come from the germline V gene. V trimming: 4 bases; J trimming: 3 bases; junction bases outside the gene matches: 4. The CDR3 protein is CASSSTSGLYEQYF. CDR3 in DNA: TGTGCCAGCAGTTCGACTAGCGGCCTCTACGAGCAGTACTTC. The full variable domain, with the rest looked up from reference TRBV28 and TRBJ2-7, is DVKVTQSSRYLVKRTGEKVFLECVQDMDHENMFWYRQDPGLGLRLIYFSYDVKMKEKGDIPEGYSVSREKKERFSLILESASTNQTSMYLCASSSTSGLYEQYFGPGTRLTVT.

The chain links TRBV28 to TRBJ2-1; no clear D gene. There are 15 residues in the CDR3. Between the trimmed V and J ends, which lost 3 bases and 0 bases, there was a span of 9 bases. Germline V gene lookup returns CDR1 MDHEN and CDR2 SYDVKM. CDR3 nucleotides: TGTGCCAGCAGTTTGGTCCGAAGCTCCTACAATGAGCAGTTCTTC. Amino acid sequence: CASSLVRSSYNEQFF.

V gene TRBV4-1 combines with J gene TRBJ1-2; 12 bases are a match to TRBD1. CDR1 is MGHRA and CDR2 is YSYEKL in the germline V gene. J gave up 8 bases and V 1 base, and 8 bases lay outside the gene matches. The CDR3 consists of 16 residues. CDR3 nucleotide sequence: TGCGCCAGCAGCCAAGTCGAGGGACAGGGGGCGCGGGGCTACACCTTC. As protein: CASSQVEGQGARGYTF.

The rearrangement links TRBV11-2 to TRBJ2-6; D is unresolved. The CDR3 is 14 residues long. Germline V gene sequence: CDR1 SGHAT, CDR2 FQNNGV. Deletions cut 5 bases from V and 3 bases from J, with 8 bases between. The CDR3 reads CASSHTFGANVLTF. CDR3 nucleotides: TGTGCCAGCAGCCACACCTTTGGGGCCAACGTCCTGACTTTC.